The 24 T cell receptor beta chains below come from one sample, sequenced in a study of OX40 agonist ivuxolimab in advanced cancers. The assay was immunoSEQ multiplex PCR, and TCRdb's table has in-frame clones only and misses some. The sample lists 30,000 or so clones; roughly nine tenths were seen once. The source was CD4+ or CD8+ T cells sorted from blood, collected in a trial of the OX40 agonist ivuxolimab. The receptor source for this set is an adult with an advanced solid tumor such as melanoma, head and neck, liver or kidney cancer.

The CDR3 region is CASTSPSSSTDTQYF. The CDR3 bases are TGTGCCAGCACCAGTCCTAGCAGCAGCACAGATACGCAGTATTTT. The gene calls are TRBV27 and TRBJ2-3; possibly TRBD2 for D (5 bases). The CDR3 runs to 15 residues. Trimming removed 7 bases from V and 0 bases from J, with 14 bases in between. Germline CDR1 MNHEY, CDR2 SMNVEV (reference sequence).

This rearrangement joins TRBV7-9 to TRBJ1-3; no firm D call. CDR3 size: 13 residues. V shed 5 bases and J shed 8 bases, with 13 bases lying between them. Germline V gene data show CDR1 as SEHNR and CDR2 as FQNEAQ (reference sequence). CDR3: CASSTRFGDTIYF. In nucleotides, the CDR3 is TGTGCCAGCAGCACTCGATTCGGGGACACCATATATTTT. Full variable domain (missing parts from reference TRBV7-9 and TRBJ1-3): DTGVSQNPRHKITKRGQNVTFRCDPISEHNRLYWYRQTLGQGPEFLTYFQNEAQLEKSRLLSDRFSAERPKGSFSTLEIQRTEQGDSAMYLCASSTRFGDTIYFGEGSWLTVV.

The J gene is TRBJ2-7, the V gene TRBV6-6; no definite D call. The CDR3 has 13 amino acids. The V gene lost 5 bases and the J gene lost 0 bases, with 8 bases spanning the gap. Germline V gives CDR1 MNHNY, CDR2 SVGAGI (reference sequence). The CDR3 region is CASSPSGSYEQYF. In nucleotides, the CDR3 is TGTGCCAGCAGTCCATCCGGCTCCTACGAGCAGTACTTC.

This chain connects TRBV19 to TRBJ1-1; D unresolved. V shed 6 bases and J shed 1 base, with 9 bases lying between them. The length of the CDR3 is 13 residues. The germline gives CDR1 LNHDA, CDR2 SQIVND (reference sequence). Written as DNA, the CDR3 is TGTGCCAGTAGCCTCCGTGAGAACACTGAAGCTTTCTTT. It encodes CASSLRENTEAFF.

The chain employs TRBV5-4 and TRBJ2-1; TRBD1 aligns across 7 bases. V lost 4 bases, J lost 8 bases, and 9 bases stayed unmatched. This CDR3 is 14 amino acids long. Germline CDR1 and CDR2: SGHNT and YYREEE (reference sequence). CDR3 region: CASSRTGTAHEQFF. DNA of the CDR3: TGTGCCAGCAGCCGAACGGGGACAGCGCATGAGCAGTTCTTC.

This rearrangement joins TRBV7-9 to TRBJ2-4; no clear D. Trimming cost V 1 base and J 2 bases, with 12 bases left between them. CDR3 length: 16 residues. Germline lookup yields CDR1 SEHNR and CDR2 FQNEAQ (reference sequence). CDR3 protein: CASSLGVSKTKNIQYF. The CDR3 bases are TGTGCCAGCAGCTTAGGGGTCAGCAAAACCAAAAACATTCAGTACTTC.

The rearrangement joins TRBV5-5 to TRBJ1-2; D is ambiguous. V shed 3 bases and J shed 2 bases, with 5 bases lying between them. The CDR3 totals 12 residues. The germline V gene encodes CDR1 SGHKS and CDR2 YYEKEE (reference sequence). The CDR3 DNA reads TGTGCCAGCAGCTGGACCAACTATGGCTACACCTTC. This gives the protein CASSWTNYGYTF.

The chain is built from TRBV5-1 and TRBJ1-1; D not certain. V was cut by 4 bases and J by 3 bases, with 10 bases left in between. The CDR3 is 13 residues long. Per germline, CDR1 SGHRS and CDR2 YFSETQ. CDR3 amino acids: CASSHLDHTEAFF. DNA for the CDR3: TGCGCCAGCAGCCACCTCGACCACACTGAAGCTTTCTTT.

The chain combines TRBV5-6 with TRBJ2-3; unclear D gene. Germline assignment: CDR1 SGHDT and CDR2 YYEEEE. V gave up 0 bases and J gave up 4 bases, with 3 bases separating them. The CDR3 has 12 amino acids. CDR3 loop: CASSLEADTQYF. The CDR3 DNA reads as TGTGCCAGCAGCTTGGAAGCAGATACGCAGTATTTT.

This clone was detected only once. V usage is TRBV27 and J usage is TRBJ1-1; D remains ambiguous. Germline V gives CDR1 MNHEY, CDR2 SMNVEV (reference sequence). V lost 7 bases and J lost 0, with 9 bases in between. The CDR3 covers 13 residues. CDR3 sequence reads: CASMRTMNTEAFF. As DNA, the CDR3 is TGTGCCAGCATGAGAACTATGAACACTGAAGCTTTCTTT.

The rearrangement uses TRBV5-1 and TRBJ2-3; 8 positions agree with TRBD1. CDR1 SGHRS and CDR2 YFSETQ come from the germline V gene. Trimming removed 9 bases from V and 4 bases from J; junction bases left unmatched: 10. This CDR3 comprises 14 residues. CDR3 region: CATRQGKAADTQYF. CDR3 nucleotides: TGCGCCACACGACAGGGGAAGGCCGCAGATACGCAGTATTTT.

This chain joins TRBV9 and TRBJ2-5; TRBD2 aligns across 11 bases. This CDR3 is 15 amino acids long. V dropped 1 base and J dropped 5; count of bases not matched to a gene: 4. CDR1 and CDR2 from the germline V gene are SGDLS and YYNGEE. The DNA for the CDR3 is TGTGCCAGCAGCGTACTAGCGGGAGGAGGGGAGACCCAGTACTTC. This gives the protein CASSVLAGGGETQYF.

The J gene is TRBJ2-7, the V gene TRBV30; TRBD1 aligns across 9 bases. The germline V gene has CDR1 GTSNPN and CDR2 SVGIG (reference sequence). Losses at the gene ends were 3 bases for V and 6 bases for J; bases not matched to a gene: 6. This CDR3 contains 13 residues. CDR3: CAWSPGTGSEQYF. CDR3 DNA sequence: TGTGCCTGGAGCCCCGGGACAGGGAGCGAGCAGTACTTC.

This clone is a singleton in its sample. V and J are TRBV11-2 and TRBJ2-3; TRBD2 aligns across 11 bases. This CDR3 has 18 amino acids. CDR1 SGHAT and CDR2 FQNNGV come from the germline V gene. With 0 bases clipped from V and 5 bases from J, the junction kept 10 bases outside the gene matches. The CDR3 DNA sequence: TGTGCCAGCAGCTTAGAGGGACTAGCGGCCACGGCGGAAGATACGCAGTATTTT. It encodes CASSLEGLAATAEDTQYF.

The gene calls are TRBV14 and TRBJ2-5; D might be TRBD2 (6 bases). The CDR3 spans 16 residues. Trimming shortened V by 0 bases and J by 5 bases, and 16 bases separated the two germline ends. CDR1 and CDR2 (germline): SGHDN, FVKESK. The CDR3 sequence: CASSQETGAEGETQYF. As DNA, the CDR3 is TGTGCCAGCAGCCAAGAAACTGGGGCGGAGGGGGAGACCCAGTACTTC.

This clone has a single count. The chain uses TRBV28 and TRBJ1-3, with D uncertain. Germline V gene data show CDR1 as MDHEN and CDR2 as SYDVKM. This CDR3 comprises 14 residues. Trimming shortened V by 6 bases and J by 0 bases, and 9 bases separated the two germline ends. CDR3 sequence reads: CASSHTNSGNTIYF. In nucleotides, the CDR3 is TGTGCCAGCAGCCACACAAACTCTGGAAACACCATATATTTT.

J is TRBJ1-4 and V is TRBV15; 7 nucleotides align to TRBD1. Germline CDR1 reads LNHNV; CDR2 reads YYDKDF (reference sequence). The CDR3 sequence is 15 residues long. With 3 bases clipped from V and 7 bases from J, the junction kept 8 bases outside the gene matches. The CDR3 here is CATSSRDRRGEKLFF. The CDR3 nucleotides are TGTGCCACCAGCAGCCGGGACAGACGAGGTGAAAAACTGTTTTTT.

CDR3 sequence reads: CASSPEQEADTQYF. The CDR3 nucleotides are TGTGCCAGCAGCCCAGAACAGGAAGCAGATACGCAGTATTTT. The J gene is TRBJ2-3, the V gene TRBV11-3; D perhaps matches TRBD1 (5 bases). Germline V gene data show CDR1 as SGHNT and CDR2 as YENEEA. This CDR3 is built from 14 residues. V shed 5 bases and J shed 4 bases, with 13 bases lying between them.

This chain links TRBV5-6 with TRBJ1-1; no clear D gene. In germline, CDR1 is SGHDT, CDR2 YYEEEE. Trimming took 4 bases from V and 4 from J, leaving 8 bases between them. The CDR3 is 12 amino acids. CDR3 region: CASSLYPTEAFF. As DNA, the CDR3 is TGTGCCAGCAGCCTGTACCCCACTGAAGCTTTCTTT. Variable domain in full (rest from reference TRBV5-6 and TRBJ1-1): DAGVTQSPTHLIKTRGQQVTLRCSPKSGHDTVSWYQQALGQGPQFIFQYYEEEERQRGNFPDRFSGHQFPNYSSELNVNALLLGDSALYLCASSLYPTEAFFGQGTRLTVV.

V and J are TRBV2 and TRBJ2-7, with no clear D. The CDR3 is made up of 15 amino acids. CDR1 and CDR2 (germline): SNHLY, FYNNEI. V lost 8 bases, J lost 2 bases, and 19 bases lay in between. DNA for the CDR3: TGTGCCAGCCTTACGACCCGCCAAGGGACCTACGAGCAGTACTTC. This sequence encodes CASLTTRQGTYEQYF.

The CDR3 region has the DNA TGTGCCAGCAGACCAGGGTACTCCTACGAGCAGTACTTC. This codes for CASRPGYSYEQYF. The chain couples TRBV28 to TRBJ2-7; D possibly corresponds to TRBD1 (5 bases). CDR3 size: 13 residues. The V gene's germline CDR1 is MDHEN and CDR2 SYDVKM. The V end was cut by 6 bases, the J end by 0 bases, with 9 bases between.

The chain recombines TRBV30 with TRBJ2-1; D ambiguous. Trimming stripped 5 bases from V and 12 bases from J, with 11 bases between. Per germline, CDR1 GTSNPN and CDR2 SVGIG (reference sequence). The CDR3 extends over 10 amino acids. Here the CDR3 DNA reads TGTGCCTGGGGGCTGGACCTGCAGTTCTTC. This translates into CAWGLDLQFF. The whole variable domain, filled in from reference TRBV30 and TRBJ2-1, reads SQTIHQWPATLVQPVGSPLSLECTVEGTSNPNLYWYRQAAGRGLQLLFYSVGIGQISSEVPQNLSASRPQDRQFILSSKKLLLSDSGFYLCAWGLDLQFFGPGTRLTVL.

The CDR3 sequence is CASRTGTADYEQYF. DNA of the CDR3: TGTGCCAGCAGAACCGGGACAGCAGACTACGAGCAGTACTTC. This chain links TRBV6-5 with TRBJ2-7; TRBD1 matches at 7 bases. This CDR3 is built from 14 residues. Trimming at V came to 6 bases and at J to 3 bases, leaving 8 bases not matched to a gene. Germline loops: CDR1 MNHEY, CDR2 SVGAGI.

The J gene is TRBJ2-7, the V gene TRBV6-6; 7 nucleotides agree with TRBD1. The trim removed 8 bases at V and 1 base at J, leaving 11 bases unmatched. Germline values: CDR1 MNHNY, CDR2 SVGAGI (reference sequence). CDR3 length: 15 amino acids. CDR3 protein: CASVLQGQNSYEQYF. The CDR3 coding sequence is TGTGCCAGCGTGCTACAGGGGCAGAATTCCTACGAGCAGTACTTC.